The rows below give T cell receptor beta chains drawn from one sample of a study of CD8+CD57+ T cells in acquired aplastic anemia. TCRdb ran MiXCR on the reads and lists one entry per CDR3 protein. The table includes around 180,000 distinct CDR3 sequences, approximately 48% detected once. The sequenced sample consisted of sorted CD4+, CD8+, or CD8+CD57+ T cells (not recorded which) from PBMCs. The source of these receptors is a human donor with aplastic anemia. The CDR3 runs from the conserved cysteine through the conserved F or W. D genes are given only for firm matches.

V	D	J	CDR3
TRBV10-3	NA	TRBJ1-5	CAISPGQNGQPQHF
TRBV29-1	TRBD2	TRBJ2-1	CSVEFVSGSKFF
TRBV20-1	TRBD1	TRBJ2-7	CSARAGTAYEQYF
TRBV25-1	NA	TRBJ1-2	CASSESQGAGYTF
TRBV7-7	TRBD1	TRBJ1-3	CASSDPGQGSGNTIYF
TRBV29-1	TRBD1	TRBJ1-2	CSVATGALGYGYTF
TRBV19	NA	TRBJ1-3	CANSLQGTGNTIYF
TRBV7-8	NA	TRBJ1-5	CASSLVEYQPQHF
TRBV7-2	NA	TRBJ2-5	CASSNRDQETQYF
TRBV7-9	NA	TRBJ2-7	CASSTPDLRSYEQYF
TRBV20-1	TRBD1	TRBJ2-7	CSAGTGDYEQYF
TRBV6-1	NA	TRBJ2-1	CASRSATGYNEQFF
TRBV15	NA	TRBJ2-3	CATSRPGRDTQYF
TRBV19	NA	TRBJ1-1	CASSMGGSTEAFF
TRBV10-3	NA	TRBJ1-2	CAIFVSAGVDYGYTF
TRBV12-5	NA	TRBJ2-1	CASGLVIRVLNEQFF
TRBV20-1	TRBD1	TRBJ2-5	CSARLTGGETQYF
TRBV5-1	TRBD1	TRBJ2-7	CASRGDSHPPYEQYF
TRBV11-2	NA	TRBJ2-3	CASSLDLARPGTDTQYF
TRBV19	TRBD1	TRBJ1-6	CASSAGTALSPLHF
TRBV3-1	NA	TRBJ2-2	CASSFGGGRTGELFF
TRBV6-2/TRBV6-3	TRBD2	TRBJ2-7	CASSFARGPSGYEQYF
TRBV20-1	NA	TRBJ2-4	CSAPLTNIQYF
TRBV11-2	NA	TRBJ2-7	CASSRRDIAYEQYF
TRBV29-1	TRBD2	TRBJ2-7	CSPGLAGKQQYF
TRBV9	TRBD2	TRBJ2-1	CASSVGTSGKYNEQFF
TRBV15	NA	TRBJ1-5	CATSRGPAGGQPQHF
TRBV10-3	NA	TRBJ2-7	CAISESTRGEQYF
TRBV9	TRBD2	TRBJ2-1	CASSAGLAGNNEQFF
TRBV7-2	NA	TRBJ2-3	CASSLALERTDTQYF
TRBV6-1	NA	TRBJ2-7	CASSQPGYEQYF
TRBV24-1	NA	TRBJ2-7	CATSGPGQSYEQYF
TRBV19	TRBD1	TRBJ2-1	CASSIAGTGIYNEQFF
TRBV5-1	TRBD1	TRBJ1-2	CASSEGQGGGYTF
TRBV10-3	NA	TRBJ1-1	CAISQQAASGEAFF
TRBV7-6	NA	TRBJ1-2	CASSQPGHGYTF
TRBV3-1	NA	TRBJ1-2	CASGQGRNYGYTF
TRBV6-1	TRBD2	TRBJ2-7	CASSDGGIAYKQYF
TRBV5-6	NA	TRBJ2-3	CASSLVSTSTDTQYF
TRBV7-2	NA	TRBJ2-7	CASSPKTSYEQYF
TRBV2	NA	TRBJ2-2	CASSPWIRETGELFF
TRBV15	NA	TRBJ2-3	CATSRDSGTGISDTQYF
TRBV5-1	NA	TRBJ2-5	CASSRTGTQRETQYF
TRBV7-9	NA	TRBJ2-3	CASSFGNTDTQYF
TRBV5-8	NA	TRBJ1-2	CASSLRALYGYTF
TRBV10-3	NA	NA	CAISGMGVVEQFF
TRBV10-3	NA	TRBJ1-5	CAIRKTGTEDQPQHF
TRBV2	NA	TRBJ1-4	CASSEARGLDEKLFF
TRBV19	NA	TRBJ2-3	CASSIPGRNTQYF
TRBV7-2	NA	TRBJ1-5	CASSSTQGGYQPQHF
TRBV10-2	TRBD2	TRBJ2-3	CASSGSQAGGTDTQYF
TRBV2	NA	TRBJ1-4	CASSLRGGREKLFF
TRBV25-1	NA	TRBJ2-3	CASSEFWRPGPLSTDTQYF
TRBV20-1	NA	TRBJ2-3	CSAGGRGTQYF